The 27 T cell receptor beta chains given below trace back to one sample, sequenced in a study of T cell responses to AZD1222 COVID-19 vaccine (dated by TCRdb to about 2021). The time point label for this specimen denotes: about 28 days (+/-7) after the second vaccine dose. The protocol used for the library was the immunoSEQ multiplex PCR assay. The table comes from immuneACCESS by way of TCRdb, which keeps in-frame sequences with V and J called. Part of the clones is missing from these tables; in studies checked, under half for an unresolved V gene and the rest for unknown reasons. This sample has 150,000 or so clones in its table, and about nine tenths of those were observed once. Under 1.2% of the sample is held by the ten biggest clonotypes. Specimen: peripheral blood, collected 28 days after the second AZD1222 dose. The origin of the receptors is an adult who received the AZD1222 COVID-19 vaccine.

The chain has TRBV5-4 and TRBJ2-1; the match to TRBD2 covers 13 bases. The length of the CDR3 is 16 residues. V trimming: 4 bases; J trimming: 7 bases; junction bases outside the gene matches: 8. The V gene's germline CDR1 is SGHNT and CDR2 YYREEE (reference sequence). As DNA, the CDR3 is TGTGCCAGCAGCCCTAGGACTAGCGGGAGTAAGAATGAGCAGTTCTTC. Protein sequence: CASSPRTSGSKNEQFF.

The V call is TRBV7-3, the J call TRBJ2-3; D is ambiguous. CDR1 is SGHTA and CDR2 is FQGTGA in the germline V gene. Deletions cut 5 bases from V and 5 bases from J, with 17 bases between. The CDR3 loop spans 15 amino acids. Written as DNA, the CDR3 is TGTGCCAGCAGCCCATTTGGTGGGTCTGAAGATACGCAGTATTTT. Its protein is CASSPFGGSEDTQYF. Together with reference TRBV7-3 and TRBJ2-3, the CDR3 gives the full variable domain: GAGVSQTPSNKVTEKGKYVELRCDPISGHTALYWYRQSLGQGPEFLIYFQGTGAADDSGLPNDRFFAVRPEGSVSTLKIQRTERGDSAVYLCASSPFGGSEDTQYFGPGTRLTVL.

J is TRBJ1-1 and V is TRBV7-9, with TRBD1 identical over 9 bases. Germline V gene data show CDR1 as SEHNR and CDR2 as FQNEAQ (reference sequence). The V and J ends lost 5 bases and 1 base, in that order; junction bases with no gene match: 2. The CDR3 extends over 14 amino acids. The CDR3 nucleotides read TGTGCCAGCAGCCGGGGACAGGGGAACACTGAAGCTTTCTTT. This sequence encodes CASSRGQGNTEAFF.

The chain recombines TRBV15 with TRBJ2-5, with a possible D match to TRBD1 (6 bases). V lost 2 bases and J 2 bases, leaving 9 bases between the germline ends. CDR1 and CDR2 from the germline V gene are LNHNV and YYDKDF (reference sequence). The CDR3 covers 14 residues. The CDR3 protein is CATSRRTDQETQYF. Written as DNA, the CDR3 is TGTGCCACCAGCAGAAGGACAGATCAAGAGACCCAGTACTTC.

The CDR3 loop reads CASSYGSGTEAFF. CDR3 DNA sequence: TGTGCCAGCAGTTACGGCTCCGGGACTGAAGCTTTCTTT. V gene TRBV6-5 combines with J gene TRBJ1-1; D remains unclear. V was cut by 2 bases and J by 5 bases, with 9 bases left in between. CDR1 is MNHEY, CDR2 SVGAGI, per germline. CDR3 length: 13 amino acids.

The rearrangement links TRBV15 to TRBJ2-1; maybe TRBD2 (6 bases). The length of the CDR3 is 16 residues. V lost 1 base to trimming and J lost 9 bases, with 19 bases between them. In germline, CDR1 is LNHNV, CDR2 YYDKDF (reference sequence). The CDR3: CATSRGGGKGMSEQFF. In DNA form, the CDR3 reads TGTGCCACCAGCAGAGGGGGCGGGAAAGGGATGAGTGAGCAGTTCTTC.

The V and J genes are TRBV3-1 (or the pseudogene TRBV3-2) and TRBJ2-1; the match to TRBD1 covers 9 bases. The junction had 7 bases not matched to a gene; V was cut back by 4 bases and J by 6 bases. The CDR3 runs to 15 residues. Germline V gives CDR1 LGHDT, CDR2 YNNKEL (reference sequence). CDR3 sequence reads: CASSLMGQGINEQFF. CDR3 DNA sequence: TGTGCCAGCAGCCTAATGGGACAGGGTATCAATGAGCAGTTCTTC.

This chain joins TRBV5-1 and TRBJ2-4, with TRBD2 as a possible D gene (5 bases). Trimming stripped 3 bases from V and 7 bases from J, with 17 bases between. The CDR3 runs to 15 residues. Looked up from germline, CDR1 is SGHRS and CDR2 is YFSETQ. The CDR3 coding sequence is TGCGCCAGCAGCTACGACGGGGTTGAATATAACATTCAGTACTTC. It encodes CASSYDGVEYNIQYF.

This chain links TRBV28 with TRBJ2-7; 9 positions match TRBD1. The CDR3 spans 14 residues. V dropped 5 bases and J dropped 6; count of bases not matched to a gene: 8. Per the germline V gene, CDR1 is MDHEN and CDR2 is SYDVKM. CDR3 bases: TGTGCCAGCAGTGAAATGACAGGGGGAACCGAGCAGTACTTC. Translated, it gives CASSEMTGGTEQYF.

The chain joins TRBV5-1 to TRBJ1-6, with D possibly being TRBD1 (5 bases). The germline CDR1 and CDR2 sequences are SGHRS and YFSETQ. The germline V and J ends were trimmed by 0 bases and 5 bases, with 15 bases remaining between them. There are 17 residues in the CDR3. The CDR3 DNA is TGCGCCAGCAGCTTGGGCCCCCGAGGAGGGGATAATTCACCCCTCCACTTT. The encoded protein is CASSLGPRGGDNSPLHF.

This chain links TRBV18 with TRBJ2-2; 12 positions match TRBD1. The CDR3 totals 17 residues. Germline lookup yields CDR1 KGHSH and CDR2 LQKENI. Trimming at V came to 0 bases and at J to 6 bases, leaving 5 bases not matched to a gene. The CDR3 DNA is TGTGCCAGCTCACCACCTTCGGGACAGGGGGCGCCCGGGGAGCTGTTTTTT. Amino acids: CASSPPSGQGAPGELFF.

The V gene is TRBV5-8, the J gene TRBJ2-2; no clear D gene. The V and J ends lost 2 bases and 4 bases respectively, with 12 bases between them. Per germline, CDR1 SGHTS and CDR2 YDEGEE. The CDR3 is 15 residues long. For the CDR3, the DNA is TGTGCCAGCAGCTTAGGTCACGGCCCCACCGGGGAGCTGTTTTTT. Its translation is CASSLGHGPTGELFF.

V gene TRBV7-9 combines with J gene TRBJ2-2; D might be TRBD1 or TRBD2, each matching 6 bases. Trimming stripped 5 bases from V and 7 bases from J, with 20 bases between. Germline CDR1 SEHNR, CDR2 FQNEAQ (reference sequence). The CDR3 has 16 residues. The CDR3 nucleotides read TGTGCCAGCAGCGGATGGGGGGCGCGAGGGCACGGGGAGCTGTTTTTT. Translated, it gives CASSGWGARGHGELFF.

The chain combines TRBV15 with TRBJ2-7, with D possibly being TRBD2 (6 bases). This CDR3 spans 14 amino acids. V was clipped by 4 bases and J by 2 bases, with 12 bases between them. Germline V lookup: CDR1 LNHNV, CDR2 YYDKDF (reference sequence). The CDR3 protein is CATSKGLSTYEQYF. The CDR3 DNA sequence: TGTGCCACCAGCAAGGGACTGTCAACCTACGAGCAGTACTTC.

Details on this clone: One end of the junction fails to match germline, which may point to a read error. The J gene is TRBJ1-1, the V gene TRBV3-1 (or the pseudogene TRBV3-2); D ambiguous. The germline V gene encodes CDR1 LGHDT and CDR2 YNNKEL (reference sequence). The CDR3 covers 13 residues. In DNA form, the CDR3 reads TGTGCCAGCAGCACCTCATCCCAGACACACTTAAATTTT. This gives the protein CASSTSSQTHLNF.

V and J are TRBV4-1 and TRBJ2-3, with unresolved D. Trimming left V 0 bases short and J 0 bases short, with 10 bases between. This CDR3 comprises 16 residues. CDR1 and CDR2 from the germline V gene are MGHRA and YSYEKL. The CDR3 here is CASSQDAGVSTDTQYF. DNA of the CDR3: TGCGCCAGCAGCCAAGATGCCGGAGTTAGCACAGATACGCAGTATTTT.

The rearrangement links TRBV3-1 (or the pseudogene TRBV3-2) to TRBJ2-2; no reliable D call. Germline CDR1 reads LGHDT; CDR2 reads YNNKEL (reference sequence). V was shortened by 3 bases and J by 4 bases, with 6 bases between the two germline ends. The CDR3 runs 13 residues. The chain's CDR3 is CASSHTPTGELFF. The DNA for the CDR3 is TGTGCCAGCAGCCATACACCCACCGGGGAGCTGTTTTTT.

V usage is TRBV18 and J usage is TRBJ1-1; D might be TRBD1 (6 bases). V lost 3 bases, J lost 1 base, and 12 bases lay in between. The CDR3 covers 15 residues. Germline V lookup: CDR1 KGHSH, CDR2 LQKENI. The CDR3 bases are TGTGCCAGCTCACCTACAGGGACCACGAACACTGAAGCTTTCTTT. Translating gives CASSPTGTTNTEAFF.

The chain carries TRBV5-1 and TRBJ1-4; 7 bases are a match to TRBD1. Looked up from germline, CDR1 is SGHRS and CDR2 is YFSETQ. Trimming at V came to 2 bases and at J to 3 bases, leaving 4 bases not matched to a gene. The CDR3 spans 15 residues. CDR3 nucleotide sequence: TGCGCCAGCAGCTTACAGGGGTCCGCTAATGAAAAACTGTTTTTT. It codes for CASSLQGSANEKLFF.

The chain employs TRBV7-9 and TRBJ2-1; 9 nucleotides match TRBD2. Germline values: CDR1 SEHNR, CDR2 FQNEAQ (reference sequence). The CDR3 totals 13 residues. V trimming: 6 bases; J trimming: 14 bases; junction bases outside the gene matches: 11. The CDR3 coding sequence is TGTGCCAGCAGTAGCGGGAGAACTTGGGATGAGTTCTTC. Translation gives CASSSGRTWDEFF.

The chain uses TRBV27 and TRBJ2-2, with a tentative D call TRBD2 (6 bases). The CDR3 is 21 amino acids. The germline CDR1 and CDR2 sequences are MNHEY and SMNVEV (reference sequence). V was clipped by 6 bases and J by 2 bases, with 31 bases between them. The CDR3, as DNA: TGTGCCAGCAGCTGGCCTGGAGGAGGGCCCCAGATCATGATCAACACCGGGGAGCTGTTTTTT. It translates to CASSWPGGGPQIMINTGELFF.

The CDR3 sequence is CASSVVGGSGTGELFF. For the CDR3, the DNA is TGTGCCAGCAGCGTAGTGGGCGGGAGCGGAACCGGGGAGCTGTTTTTT. The chain has TRBV9 and TRBJ2-2, with 7 bases matching TRBD2. Trimming at V came to 0 bases and at J to 5 bases, leaving 7 bases not matched to a gene. Germline V gene data show CDR1 as SGDLS and CDR2 as YYNGEE. The CDR3 loop spans 16 amino acids.

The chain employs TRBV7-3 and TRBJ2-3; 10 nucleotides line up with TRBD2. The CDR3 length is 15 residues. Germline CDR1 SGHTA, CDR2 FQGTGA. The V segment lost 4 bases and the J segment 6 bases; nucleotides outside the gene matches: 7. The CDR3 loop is CASSSITSGADTQYF. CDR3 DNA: TGTGCCAGCAGCTCGATAACTAGCGGGGCGGATACGCAGTATTTT.

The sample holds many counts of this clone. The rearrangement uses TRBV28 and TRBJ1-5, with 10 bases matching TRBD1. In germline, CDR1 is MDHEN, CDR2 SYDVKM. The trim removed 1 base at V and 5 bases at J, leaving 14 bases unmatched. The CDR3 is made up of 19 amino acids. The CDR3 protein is CASSLLLTGQGMLDQPQHF. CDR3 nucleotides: TGTGCCAGCAGTTTATTATTAACGGGACAGGGGATGTTGGATCAGCCCCAGCATTTT.

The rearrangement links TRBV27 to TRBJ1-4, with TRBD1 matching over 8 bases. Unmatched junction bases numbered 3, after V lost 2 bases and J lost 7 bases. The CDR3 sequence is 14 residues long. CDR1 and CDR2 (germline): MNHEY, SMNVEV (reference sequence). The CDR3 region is CASSLTGGGEKLFF. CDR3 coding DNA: TGTGCCAGCAGTTTAACAGGGGGAGGTGAAAAACTGTTTTTT.

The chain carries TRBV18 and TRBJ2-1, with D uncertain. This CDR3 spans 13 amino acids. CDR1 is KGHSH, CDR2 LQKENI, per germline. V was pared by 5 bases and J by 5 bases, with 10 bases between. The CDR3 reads CASSAQSNNEQFF. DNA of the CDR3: TGTGCCAGCTCAGCTCAGTCAAACAATGAGCAGTTCTTC.

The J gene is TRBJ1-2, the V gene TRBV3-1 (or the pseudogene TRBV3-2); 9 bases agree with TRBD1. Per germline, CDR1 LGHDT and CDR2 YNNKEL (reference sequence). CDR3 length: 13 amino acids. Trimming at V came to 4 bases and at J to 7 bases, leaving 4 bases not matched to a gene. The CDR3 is CASSRDRAGGYTF. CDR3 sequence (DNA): TGTGCCAGCAGCCGGGACAGGGCGGGTGGCTACACCTTC.